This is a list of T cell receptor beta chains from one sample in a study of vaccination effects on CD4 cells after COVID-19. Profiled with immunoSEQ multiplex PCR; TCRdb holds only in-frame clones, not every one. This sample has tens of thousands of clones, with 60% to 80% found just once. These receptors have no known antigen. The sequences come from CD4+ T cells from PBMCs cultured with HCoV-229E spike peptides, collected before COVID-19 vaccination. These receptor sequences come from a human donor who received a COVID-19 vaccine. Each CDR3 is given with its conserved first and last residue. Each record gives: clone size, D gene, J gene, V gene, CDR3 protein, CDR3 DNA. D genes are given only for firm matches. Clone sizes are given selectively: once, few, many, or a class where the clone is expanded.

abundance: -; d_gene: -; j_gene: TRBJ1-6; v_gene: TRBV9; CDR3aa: CASSAQGNNSPLHF; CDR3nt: TGTGCCAGCAGCGCACAGGGAAATAATTCACCCCTCCACTTT
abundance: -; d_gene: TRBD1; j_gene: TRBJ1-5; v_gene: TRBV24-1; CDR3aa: CATSEPGQGTRPQHF; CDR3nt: TGTGCCACCAGTGAACCGGGACAGGGGACACGGCCCCAGCATTTT
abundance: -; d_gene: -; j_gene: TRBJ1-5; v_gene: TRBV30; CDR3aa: CAWSGGSNQPQHF; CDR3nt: TGTGCCTGGAGTGGGGGTAGCAATCAGCCCCAGCATTTT
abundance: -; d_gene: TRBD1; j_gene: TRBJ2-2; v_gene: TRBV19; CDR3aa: CASRNKGQGNTGELFF; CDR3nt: TGTGCCAGTAGGAACAAAGGACAGGGGAACACCGGGGAGCTGTTTTTT
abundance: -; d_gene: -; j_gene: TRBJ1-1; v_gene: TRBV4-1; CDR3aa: CASSQAGRGVLNTEAFF; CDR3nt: TGCGCCAGCAGCCAAGCAGGCAGGGGCGTTCTGAACACTGAAGCTTTCTTT
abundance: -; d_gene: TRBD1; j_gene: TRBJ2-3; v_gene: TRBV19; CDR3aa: CASMGVRTGGGTQYF; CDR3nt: TGTGCCAGTATGGGTGTGAGGACAGGGGGTGGTACGCAGTATTTT
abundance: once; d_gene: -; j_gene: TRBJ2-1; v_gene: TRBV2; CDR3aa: CASTTRKLPNEQFF; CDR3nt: TGTGCCAGCACCACCAGGAAGCTACCCAATGAGCAGTTCTTC
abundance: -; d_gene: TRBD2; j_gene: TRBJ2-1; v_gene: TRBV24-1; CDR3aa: CATSETSGPKGNEQFF; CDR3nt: TGTGCCACCAGTGAAACTAGCGGTCCTAAGGGCAATGAGCAGTTCTTC
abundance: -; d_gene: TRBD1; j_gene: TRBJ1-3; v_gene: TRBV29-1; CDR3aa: CSVAEDRTGNTIYF; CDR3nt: TGCAGCGTCGCCGAGGACAGGACTGGAAACACCATATATTTT
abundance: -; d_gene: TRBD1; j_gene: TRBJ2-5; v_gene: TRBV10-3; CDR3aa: CAISPGTGFDQETQYF; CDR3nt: TGTGCCATCAGCCCAGGGACAGGGTTCGACCAAGAGACCCAGTACTTC
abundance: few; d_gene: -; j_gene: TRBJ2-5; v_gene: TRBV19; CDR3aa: CATRGPGETQYF; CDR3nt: TGTGCCACCCGGGGGCCAGGGGAGACCCAGTACTTC
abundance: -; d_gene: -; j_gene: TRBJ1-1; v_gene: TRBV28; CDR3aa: CASSPPGTEAFF; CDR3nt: TGTGCCAGCAGTCCTCCGGGCACTGAAGCTTTCTTT
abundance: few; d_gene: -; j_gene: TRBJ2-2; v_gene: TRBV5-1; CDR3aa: CASSLVAGGTLAGELFF; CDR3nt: TGCGCCAGCAGCTTGGTGGCTGGGGGGACCTTGGCCGGGGAGCTGTTTTTT
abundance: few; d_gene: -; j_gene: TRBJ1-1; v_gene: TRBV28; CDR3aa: CASSSLIGGPTEAFF; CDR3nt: TGTGCCAGCAGTTCCCTCATTGGGGGGCCCACTGAAGCTTTCTTT